Reported below is one TCR beta chain. Sequencing was performed with immunoSEQ multiplex PCR; in TCRdb, only in-frame clones are kept and a portion is missing. This table has just over 350,000 clones, roughly 87% appearing once. This record comes from a study of blood T cell repertoires in COVID-19. CDR1 is SNHLY, CDR2 FYNNEI, per germline. The V and J ends lost 4 bases and 5 bases, in that order; junction bases with no gene match: 10. The CDR3 spans 16 residues. The sequence derives from a woman aged 25 to 45 who had recovered from COVID-19. V usage is TRBV2 and J usage is TRBJ1-1; 10 bases line up with TRBD1. Sequencing was performed on PBMCs or T cells enriched from blood (not recorded which). The CDR3 loop is CASSATGTGVRTEAFF. The CDR3 DNA reads TGTGCCAGCAGTGCCACCGGGACAGGGGTTAGGACTGAAGCTTTCTTT.